This is a list of T cell receptor beta chains from one sample in a study of blood T cells in healthy people across ages. TCRdb recomputed calls from the 5' RACE reads with MiXCR, one row per CDR3 protein. The sample has about 1.4 million distinct CDR3 sequences, approximately 59% seen once. The sequenced sample was blood. Receptor source: a young man in good health. Each CDR3 is given with its conserved first and last residue. A D gene is named only where the DNA matches it firmly. Size is stated for part of the rows, as once, few or many counts, or as a class when the clone is expanded.

V gene,clone size,J gene,D gene,CDR3 protein,CDR3 DNA
TRBV29-1,.,TRBJ2-6,.,CSVEDPARTGVLTF,TGCAGCGTTGAAGATCCCGCTAGGACGGGAGTCCTGACTTTC
TRBV6-2/TRBV6-3,.,TRBJ1-1,TRBD1,CASSHNRGGTEAFF,TGTGCCAGCAGCCATAACAGGGGAGGAACTGAAGCTTTCTTT
TRBV7-7,.,TRBJ2-1,.,CASSLRQFNEQFF,TGTGCTAGCAGCCTCCGACAGTTCAATGAGCAGTTCTTC
TRBV27,.,TRBJ2-5,.,CASSLSGSPLYQETQYF,TGTGCCAGCAGTTTATCGGGCAGCCCGCTGTACCAAGAGACCCAGTACTTC
TRBV6-1,.,TRBJ2-7,.,CASIGAGGNIYEQYF,TGTGCCAGCATCGGCGCAGGGGGGAATATTTACGAGCAGTACTTC
TRBV20-1,few,TRBJ2-1,.,CSAPPGSGADRPFF,TGCAGTGCTCCCCCGGGTTCGGGCGCGGACAGACCGTTCTTC
TRBV4-1,.,TRBJ2-7,TRBD1,CASSQEDRGRPDEQYF,TGCGCCAGCAGCCAAGAGGACAGGGGTCGGCCGGACGAGCAGTACTTC
TRBV20-1,.,TRBJ2-7,.,CSAEDGSYEQYF,TGCAGTGCTGAGGACGGATCCTACGAGCAGTACTTC
TRBV3-1,.,TRBJ1-2,TRBD1,CASSHLTGTDINYGYTF,TGTGCCAGCAGCCACCTGACTGGGACAGACATAAACTATGGCTACACCTTC
TRBV30,.,TRBJ1-1,.,CAWSVAPGTEAFF,TGTGCCTGGAGTGTGGCCCCGGGGACTGAAGCTTTCTTT
TRBV14,many,TRBJ2-1,.,CASSVDRLNEQFF,TGTGCCAGCAGCGTGGACCGTCTAAATGAGCAGTTCTTC
TRBV29-1,.,TRBJ2-1,.,CSVEIRVREQFF,TGCAGCGTTGAGATTAGGGTCCGTGAGCAGTTCTTC
TRBV6-5,.,TRBJ1-2,TRBD1,CASSRDRVGNSGYTF,TGTGCCAGCAGTCGGGACAGGGTCGGTAATAGTGGCTACACTTTC
TRBV7-9,.,TRBJ1-1,.,CASSLTESSVTEAFF,TGTGCCAGCAGCTTGACAGAAAGTTCGGTCACTGAAGCTTTCTTT
TRBV11-2,.,TRBJ2-5,.,CVSSFPGLGETQYF,TGTGTCAGCAGCTTCCCCGGGCTAGGAGAGACCCAGTACTTC
TRBV10-1,.,TRBJ1-3,.,CASSEGILSGNTIYF,TGCGCCAGCAGTGAAGGCATCCTCTCTGGAAACACCATATATTTT
TRBV14,few,TRBJ2-3,.,CASSQVANNGDTQYF,TGTGCCAGCAGCCAAGTAGCTAATAATGGGGATACGCAGTATTTT
TRBV7-2,.,TRBJ2-1,.,CASSLGRTGNPYNEQFF,TGTGCCAGCAGCTTAGGGCGAACAGGGAACCCCTACAATGAGCAGTTCTTC
TRBV21-1,once,TRBJ1-5,.,CASSLQQMGQGFRQNSNQPQHF,TGTGCCAGCAGCTTACAACAGATGGGACAGGGGTTTCGACAGAATAGCAATCAGCCCCAGCATTTT
TRBV4-1,once,TRBJ2-1,.,CASSQESPGGEQFF,TGCGCCAGCAGCCAAGAATCACCTGGGGGGGAGCAGTTCTTC
TRBV7-6,.,TRBJ2-5,.,CASSPTRQLQETQYF,TGTGCCAGCAGCCCAACACGACAGCTCCAAGAGACCCAGTACTTC
TRBV4-1,few,TRBJ2-7,TRBD2,CASSQEPQGLAADEQYF,TGCGCCAGCAGCCAAGAACCCCAGGGACTAGCGGCGGATGAGCAGTACTTC
TRBV20-1,.,TRBJ2-5,.,CSASGGAVETQYF,TGCAGTGCTAGTGGGGGCGCGGTGGAGACCCAGTACTTC
TRBV5-1,.,TRBJ1-1,.,CASSPNQGYTTEAFF,TGCGCCAGCAGCCCGAATCAGGGTTATACGACTGAAGCTTTCTTT
TRBV12-3/TRBV12-4,.,TRBJ1-3,TRBD1,CASSVGTGSGNTIYF,TGTGCCAGCAGTGTCGGGACAGGCTCTGGAAACACCATATATTTT
TRBV6-2/TRBV6-3,.,TRBJ2-2,.,CASSYSSTGGTNTGELFF,TGTGCCAGCAGTTACTCGTCAACGGGGGGCACGAACACCGGGGAGCTGTTTTTT
TRBV4-1,.,TRBJ2-1,.,CASSQAPWDREQFF,TGCGCCAGCAGCCAAGCACCATGGGATCGGGAGCAGTTCTTC
TRBV12-5,once,TRBJ2-3,.,CASGVSSTDTQYF,TGTGCTAGTGGGGTCTCCAGCACAGATACGCAGTATTTT
TRBV4-3,.,TRBJ2-7,.,CASSQGATSYEQYF,TGCGCCAGCAGCCAAGGGGCAACAAGCTACGAGCAGTACTTC
TRBV5-1,.,TRBJ2-3,.,CASSFDSSSTDTQYF,TGCGCCAGCAGCTTTGACAGTTCTAGCACAGATACGCAGTATTTT
TRBV28,.,TRBJ1-6,.,CASSFLPSPLHF,TGTGCCAGCAGTTTCTTGCCATCACCCCTCCACTTT
TRBV28,.,TRBJ2-1,TRBD1,CASSPRDSSYNEQFF,TGTGCCAGCAGTCCCCGGGACAGCTCCTACAATGAGCAGTTCTTC
TRBV28,few,TRBJ1-2,.,CASSSPIYGYTF,TGTGCCAGCAGTTCCCCGATCTATGGCTACACCTTC
TRBV27,once,TRBJ2-1,.,CASSLVSPHNEQFF,TGTGCCAGCAGTTTAGTCTCTCCCCACAATGAGCAGTTCTTC
TRBV7-9,once,TRBJ1-2,.,CASSPSGGSSYVDYTF,TGTGCCAGCAGCCCGAGTGGGGGTAGCTCTTACGTCGACTACACCTTC
TRBV20-1,few,TRBJ2-7,TRBD2,CSAKTSGWLRSYEQYF,TGCAGTGCTAAGACTAGCGGCTGGCTGAGGTCCTACGAGCAGTACTTC
TRBV27,.,TRBJ1-5,.,CASGLVAQPQHF,TGTGCCAGCGGCCTGGTTGCCCAGCCCCAGCATTTT
TRBV4-2,.,TRBJ2-5,.,CASSQEDMGGQETQYF,TGTGCCAGCAGCCAAGAAGATATGGGCGGCCAAGAGACCCAGTACTTC
TRBV29-1,.,TRBJ2-5,.,CSGGEGRETQYF,TGCAGCGGGGGCGAGGGACGAGAGACCCAGTACTTC
TRBV28,.,TRBJ2-7,.,CASSFTRGEQYF,TGTGCCAGCAGTTTTACGAGGGGCGAGCAGTACTTC
TRBV5-1,.,TRBJ2-5,TRBD2,CASSSGLAIETQYF,TGCGCCAGCAGCTCCGGACTAGCAATTGAGACCCAGTACTTC